A selection of T cell receptor beta chains follows, all from one sample in a study of blood T cell repertoires in COVID-19. The repertoire was sequenced with immunoSEQ multiplex PCR; TCRdb's copy has only in-frame clones and lacks some. The sample has fewer than 350,000 clones; approximately 83% are singletons. The sequenced sample was PBMCs or T cells enriched from blood (not recorded which). Receptors originate from a woman aged 40 to 50 with acute COVID-19. Each CDR3 is given with its conserved first and last residue. Each record gives: D gene, CDR3 length, J gene, V gene, clone size, CDR3 DNA, CDR3 protein. A D gene is named only where the DNA matches it firmly. The listing skips clone size in some rows; elsewhere it reads once, few, many or a size class.

>TRBD2|15|TRBJ2-1|TRBV7-2|NA
TGTGCCAGCAGCCCTGACACGGGGGGATACAATGAGCAGTTCTTC
CASSPDTGGYNEQFF
>TRBD1|14|TRBJ1-1|TRBV7-9|NA
TGTGCCAGCAGCCCAGGGACAGGGACGGCTGAAGCTTTCTTT
CASSPGTGTAEAFF
>NA|15|TRBJ1-4|TRBV11-3|NA
TGTGCCAGCAGCCTGAGAGGGCGGGGGAATGAAAAACTGTTTTTT
CASSLRGRGNEKLFF
>NA|15|TRBJ2-2|TRBV9|NA
TGTGCCAGCAGCGTAAAATCAGGGGCGGTCGGGGAGCTGTTTTTT
CASSVKSGAVGELFF
>TRBD1|14|TRBJ2-7|TRBV15|NA
TGTGCCACCAGCAGAGGACAGGGGGCCTACGAGCAGTACTTC
CATSRGQGAYEQYF
>TRBD2|15|TRBJ2-1|TRBV5-8|NA
TGTGCCAGCAGCTTGGCGGGAGGGCCTCGAAATGAGCAGTTCTTC
CASSLAGGPRNEQFF
>TRBD1|15|TRBJ1-2|TRBV2|NA
TGTGCCAGCAGTGTGAGAACAGGGGGTGTGGATGGCTACACCTTC
CASSVRTGGVDGYTF
>TRBD1|16|TRBJ1-2|TRBV7-6|NA
TGTGCCAGCAGCTTAGTAGGAGGGACAGGTGGGGATGGCTACACCTTC
CASSLVGGTGGDGYTF
>NA|13|TRBJ2-5|TRBV7-9|NA
TGTGCCAGCAGCAAACAGGGTCGAGAGACCCAGTACTTC
CASSKQGRETQYF
>NA|12|TRBJ2-1|TRBV29-1|once
TGCAGCGTTGATCAGTCCGGGAATGAGCAGTTCTTC
CSVDQSGNEQFF
>TRBD1|16|TRBJ1-5|TRBV4-1|NA
TGCGCCAGCAGCCAAGAGGCGACAGGGTTCAATCAGCCCCAGCATTTT
CASSQEATGFNQPQHF
>NA|13|TRBJ1-1|TRBV5-4|NA
TGTGCCAGCAGCTTGAACGGGGGGTCTGAAGCTTTCTTT
CASSLNGGSEAFF
>TRBD2|20|TRBJ2-1|TRBV15|NA
TGTGCCACCAGCAGAGTTACGGGGGAAGCGGGGGTCCTTAGAGACAATGAGCAGTTCTTC
CATSRVTGEAGVLRDNEQFF
>TRBD1|14|TRBJ1-5|TRBV6-5|NA
TGTGCCAGCAGTCTCACAGGGGCCAATCAGCCCCAGCATTTT
CASSLTGANQPQHF
>NA|14|TRBJ2-7|TRBV4-1|few
TGCGCCAGCAGCCAGTTTGGCAGGACCTACGAGCAGTACTTC
CASSQFGRTYEQYF
>NA|13|TRBJ1-2|TRBV11-2|NA
TGTGCCAGCAGCCTCGGACAGTTCTATGGCTACACCTTC
CASSLGQFYGYTF
>NA|15|TRBJ2-1|TRBV28|NA
TGTGCCACCCGTTCACGGGAAGGGATAGGGAATGAGCAGTTCTTC
CATRSREGIGNEQFF
>NA|13|TRBJ1-3|TRBV2|NA
TGTGCCAGCAGGAGAGAGATTGGAAACACCATATATTTT
CASRREIGNTIYF
>TRBD1|15|TRBJ2-3|TRBV5-4|NA
TGTGCCAGCAGCTTGGGGGCAGGGGGTGTGGATACGCAGTATTTT
CASSLGAGGVDTQYF
>NA|15|TRBJ1-5|TRBV19|NA
TGTGCCAGTAGTGGGACATACTATAGCAATCAGCCCCAGCATTTT
CASSGTYYSNQPQHF
>TRBD1|15|TRBJ2-2|TRBV10-3|NA
TGTGCCATCAGCCTAGGGGGCGCGGAAACCGGGGAGCTGTTTTTT
CAISLGGAETGELFF
>NA|14|TRBJ2-2|TRBV18|NA
TGTGCCAGCTCACCTTTATCGGACACCGGGGAGCTGTTTTTT
CASSPLSDTGELFF
>TRBD2|14|TRBJ2-7|TRBV7-2|NA
TGTGCCAGCAGCTCGGGACTAGCGAACTACGAGCAGTACTTC
CASSSGLANYEQYF
>TRBD2|18|TRBJ2-1|TRBV7-9|NA
TGTGCCAGCAGCCCCAACCCGCGGGCTAGCGGGAGGGTTGATGAGCAGTTCTTC
CASSPNPRASGRVDEQFF
>NA|13|TRBJ1-1|TRBV5-1|NA
TGCGCCAGCAGCTTGGAACGGGAAGGGGGAGCTTTCTTT
CASSLEREGGAFF
>NA|13|TRBJ2-7|TRBV2|once
TGTGCCAGCAACCTAGAGGCCTTCGCGGAGCAGTACTTC
CASNLEAFAEQYF
>TRBD1|18|TRBJ1-2|TRBV25-1|NA
TGTGCCAGCAGTGAAAGGGGGACAGGGGTTTTCCTAAGACGCGGCTACACCTTC
CASSERGTGVFLRRGYTF
>NA|14|TRBJ2-5|TRBV5-4|NA
TGTGCCAGCAGCGTTGGACAGCGACAAGAGACCCAGTACTTC
CASSVGQRQETQYF
>TRBD1|14|TRBJ1-5|TRBV10-3|once
TGTGCCATCAGTGGAGGACAGGGTGATCAGCCCCAGCATTTT
CAISGGQGDQPQHF
>NA|18|TRBJ1-1|TRBV15|NA
TGTGCCACCAGCAGAGTGAATCACAACAAAGCGGGAGGGACTGAAGCTTTCTTT
CATSRVNHNKAGGTEAFF
>TRBD1|17|TRBJ2-2|TRBV6-2/TRBV6-3|once
TGTGCCAGCAGTTACCTAAGGGGACAGGTGAACACCGGGGAGCTGTTTTTT
CASSYLRGQVNTGELFF
>TRBD1|14|TRBJ2-7|TRBV28|NA
TGTGCCAGCAGTTTTACAGGGGGCGGACTCGGTGGGTACTTC
CASSFTGGGLGGYF
>TRBD2|15|TRBJ2-7|TRBV9|NA
TGTGCCAGCAGCGTAAAAGCGGGAGGGCCCTACGAGCAGTACTTC
CASSVKAGGPYEQYF
>NA|18|TRBJ1-3|TRBV6-1|NA
TGTGCCAGCAGTGAAGCGTTGGTTTTTGGCTCCTCTGGAAACACCATATATTTT
CASSEALVFGSSGNTIYF
>TRBD1|13|TRBJ2-7|TRBV29-1|NA
TGCAGCGTTGAAACGGGACAGTCATACGAGCAGTACTTC
CSVETGQSYEQYF
>NA|14|TRBJ2-2|TRBV5-6|NA
TGTGCCAGCAGCGGCGACAAGTTCACCGGGGAGCTGTTTTTT
CASSGDKFTGELFF
>NA|17|TRBJ1-4|TRBV7-8|NA
TGTGCCAGCAGCTTAAAGGGAAGGGGTAGTGTTTTTCGGAAACTGTTTTTT
CASSLKGRGSVFRKLFF
>TRBD2|15|TRBJ2-1|TRBV7-2|NA
TGTGCCAGCAGCCCCGGGGGGGGGCTCTACAATGAGCAGTTCTTC
CASSPGGGLYNEQFF
>NA|14|TRBJ2-4|TRBV11-2|NA
TGTGCCAGCAGCTCAGGGTTAGCCAAAAACATTCAGTACTTC
CASSSGLAKNIQYF
>NA|13|TRBJ2-3|TRBV29-1|NA
TGCAGCGTTGATTACTCGCCGCCAGATACGCAGTATTTT
CSVDYSPPDTQYF
>NA|15|TRBJ1-1|TRBV7-9|NA
TGTGCCAGCACCCTCGGGGGGGGAAGGAACACTGAAGCTTTCTTT
CASTLGGGRNTEAFF
>NA|12|TRBJ2-1|TRBV7-3|NA
TGTGCCAGCAGTTACGGGACTAATGAGCAGTTCTTC
CASSYGTNEQFF
>NA|16|TRBJ1-1|TRBV7-2|NA
TGTGCCAGTACAGGGCCCCGAGGAAAACTGAACACTGAAGCTTTCTTT
CASTGPRGKLNTEAFF
>NA|13|TRBJ1-2|TRBV6-5|NA
TGTGCCAGTTCCCAGGCCCGTAACTATGGCTACACCTTC
CASSQARNYGYTF
>NA|15|TRBJ2-6|TRBV5-1|NA
TGCGCCAGCAGCTCCGACAGGTCTGGGGCCAACGTCCTGACTTTC
CASSSDRSGANVLTF
>NA|13|TRBJ1-2|TRBV6-5|NA
TGTGCCAGCAGTTACACGGCAGGGGATGGCTACACCTTC
CASSYTAGDGYTF
>NA|15|TRBJ2-5|TRBV3-1/TRBV3-2|once
TGTGCCAGCAGCCAACTAGCTTCCATTGGGGAGACCCAGTACTTC
CASSQLASIGETQYF
>TRBD2|13|TRBJ2-7|TRBV3-1/TRBV3-2|NA
TGTGCCAGCAGCCAGTTAGCGGGAAGGGAGCAGTACTTC
CASSQLAGREQYF
>NA|14|TRBJ2-7|TRBV3-1/TRBV3-2|NA
TGTGCCAGCAGCCAAGACTGGCAAGGGGGAGAGCAGTACTTC
CASSQDWQGGEQYF
>NA|14|TRBJ1-1|TRBV6-1|NA
TGTGCCAGCAGTGAAACAGGGTTGAACACTGAAGCTTTCTTT
CASSETGLNTEAFF
>TRBD1|14|TRBJ1-2|TRBV18|once
TGTGCCAGCTCACCACTCACGACAGGGGAAGGCTACACCTTC
CASSPLTTGEGYTF
>TRBD2|14|TRBJ2-3|TRBV19|NA
TGTGCCAGTAGGACTAGCGGGGTAACAGATACGCAGTATTTT
CASRTSGVTDTQYF
>NA|12|TRBJ2-7|TRBV7-9|NA
TGTGCCAGCAGCTTACGGGTCTCCGAGCAGTACTTC
CASSLRVSEQYF
>NA|12|TRBJ2-3|TRBV12-3/TRBV12-4|NA
TGTGCCAGCAGTGAGATTGCAGATACGCAGTATTTT
CASSEIADTQYF